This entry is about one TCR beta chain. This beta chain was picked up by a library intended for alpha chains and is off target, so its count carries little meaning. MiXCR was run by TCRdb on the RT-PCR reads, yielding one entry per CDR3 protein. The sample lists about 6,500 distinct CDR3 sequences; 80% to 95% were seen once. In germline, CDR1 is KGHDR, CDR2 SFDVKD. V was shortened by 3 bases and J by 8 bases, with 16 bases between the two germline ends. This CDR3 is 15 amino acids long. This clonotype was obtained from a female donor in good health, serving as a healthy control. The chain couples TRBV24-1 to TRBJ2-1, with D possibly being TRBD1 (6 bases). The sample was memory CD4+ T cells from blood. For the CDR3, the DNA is TGTGCCACCAGTGATCCCGGCAGGGGTACGGATGAGCAGTTCTTC. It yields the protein CATSDPGRGTDEQFF.